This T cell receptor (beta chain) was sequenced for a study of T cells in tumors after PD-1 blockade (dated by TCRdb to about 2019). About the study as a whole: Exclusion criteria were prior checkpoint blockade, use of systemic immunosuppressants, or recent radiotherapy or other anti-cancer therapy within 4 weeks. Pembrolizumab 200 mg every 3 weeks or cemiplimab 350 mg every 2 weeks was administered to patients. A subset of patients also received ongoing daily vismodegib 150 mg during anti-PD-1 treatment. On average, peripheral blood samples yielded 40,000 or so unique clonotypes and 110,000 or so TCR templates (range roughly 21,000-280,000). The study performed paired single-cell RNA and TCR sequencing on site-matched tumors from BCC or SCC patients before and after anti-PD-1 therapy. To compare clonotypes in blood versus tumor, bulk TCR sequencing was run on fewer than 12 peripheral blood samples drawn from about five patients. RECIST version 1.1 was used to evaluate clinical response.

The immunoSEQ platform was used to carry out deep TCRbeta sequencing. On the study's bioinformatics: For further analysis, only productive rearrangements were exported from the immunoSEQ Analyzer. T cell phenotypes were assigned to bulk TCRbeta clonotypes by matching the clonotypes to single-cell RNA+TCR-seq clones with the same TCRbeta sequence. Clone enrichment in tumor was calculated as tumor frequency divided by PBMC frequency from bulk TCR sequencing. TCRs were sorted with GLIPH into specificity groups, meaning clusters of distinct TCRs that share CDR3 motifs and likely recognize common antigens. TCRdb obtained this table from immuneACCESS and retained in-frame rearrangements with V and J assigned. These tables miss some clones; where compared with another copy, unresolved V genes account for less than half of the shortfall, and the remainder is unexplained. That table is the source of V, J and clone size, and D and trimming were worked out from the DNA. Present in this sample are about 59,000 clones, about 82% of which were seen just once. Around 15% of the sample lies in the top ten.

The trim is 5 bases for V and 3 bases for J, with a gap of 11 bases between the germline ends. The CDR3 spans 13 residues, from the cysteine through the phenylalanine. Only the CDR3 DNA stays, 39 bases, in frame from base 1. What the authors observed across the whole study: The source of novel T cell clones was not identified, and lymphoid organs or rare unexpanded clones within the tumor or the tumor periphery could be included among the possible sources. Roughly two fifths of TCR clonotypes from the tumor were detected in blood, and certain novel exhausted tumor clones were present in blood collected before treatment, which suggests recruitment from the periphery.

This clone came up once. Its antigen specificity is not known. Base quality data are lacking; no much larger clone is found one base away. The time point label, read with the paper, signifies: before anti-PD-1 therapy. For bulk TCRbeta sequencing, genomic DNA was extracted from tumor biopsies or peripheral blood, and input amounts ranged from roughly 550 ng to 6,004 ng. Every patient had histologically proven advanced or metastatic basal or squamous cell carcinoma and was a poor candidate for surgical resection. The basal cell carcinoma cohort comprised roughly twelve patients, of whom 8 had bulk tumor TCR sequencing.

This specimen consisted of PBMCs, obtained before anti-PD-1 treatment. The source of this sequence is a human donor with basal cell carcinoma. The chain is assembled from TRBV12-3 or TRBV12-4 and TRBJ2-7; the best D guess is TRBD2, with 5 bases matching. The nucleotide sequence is TGTGCCAGCAGTCCGGGGTGGGGCTACGAGCAGTACTTC. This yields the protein CASSPGWGYEQYF.